One sample yielded the 28 T cell receptor beta chains listed below, sequenced in a study of blood T cell repertoires in COVID-19. The method was immunoSEQ multiplex PCR; TCRdb's version includes in-frame clones alone and lacks a portion of them. Among about 260,000 clones listed, about 88% were seen once. The sample taken for sequencing was peripheral blood. These receptors all come from a woman in her fifties or sixties with COVID-19, enrolled during active disease.

In this sample, this clone turned up once. V is TRBV3-1 (or the pseudogene TRBV3-2) and J is TRBJ2-1; TRBD2 might be the D (5 bases). The CDR3 runs 14 residues. Germline V gives CDR1 LGHDT, CDR2 YNNKEL (reference sequence). V was cut by 2 bases and J by 8 bases, with 13 bases left in between. The CDR3, as DNA: TGTGCCAGCAGCCAAATACGGGGTGGCGATGAGCAGTTCTTC. Residues: CASSQIRGGDEQFF.

The chain is built from TRBV19 and TRBJ1-2; possibly TRBD1 for D (6 bases). CDR1 LNHDA and CDR2 SQIVND come from the germline V gene (reference sequence). The CDR3 has 15 amino acids. The V end was cut by 3 bases, the J end by 2 bases, with 13 bases between. The CDR3 sequence is CASSIGPGENYGYTF. The CDR3 DNA reads TGTGCCAGTAGTATTGGGCCAGGGGAGAACTATGGCTACACCTTC.

The V and J genes are TRBV5-1 and TRBJ1-6; D is possibly TRBD1 (5 bases). This CDR3 comprises 15 residues. Germline V gives CDR1 SGHRS, CDR2 YFSETQ. V lost 0 bases, J lost 6 bases, and 10 bases lay in between. CDR3 residues: CASSLGGRTNSPLHF. In DNA, the CDR3 is TGCGCCAGCAGCTTGGGGGGCCGGACTAATTCACCCCTCCACTTT.

DNA of the CDR3: TGTGCCAGCAGTTTCGTGCAGGGAAGGGAAAAACTGTTTTTT. This codes for CASSFVQGREKLFF. The chain is built from TRBV28 and TRBJ1-4, with D maybe TRBD1 (5 bases). Between the trimmed V and J ends, which lost 3 bases and 8 bases, there was a span of 13 bases. This CDR3 is 14 amino acids long. Germline values: CDR1 MDHEN, CDR2 SYDVKM.

This sequence joins TRBV19 and TRBJ2-5, with TRBD2 as a possible D gene (6 bases). Germline V gene lookup returns CDR1 LNHDA and CDR2 SQIVND (reference sequence). This CDR3 spans 13 amino acids. With 6 bases removed from V and 5 bases from J, the gap between germline ends came to 13 bases. The CDR3 bases are TGTGCCAGTAGGGAGGGAGGTGCGGAGACCCAGTACTTC. It encodes CASREGGAETQYF.

This sequence joins TRBV7-9 and TRBJ1-2; TRBD1 matches at 7 bases. The CDR3 extends over 13 amino acids. Germline V CDR1 and CDR2: SEHNR, FQNEAQ (reference sequence). With V trimmed by 5 bases and J by 6 bases, 6 bases remained unmatched. DNA of the CDR3: TGTGCCAGCAGCATGACAGGGAGGCATGGCTACACCTTC. Its protein is CASSMTGRHGYTF.

The chain has TRBV6-6 and TRBJ1-4; 8 bases match TRBD1. The CDR3 covers 15 residues. V trimming: 0 bases; J trimming: 10 bases; junction bases outside the gene matches: 7. Germline V lookup: CDR1 MNHNY, CDR2 SVGAGI (reference sequence). CDR3 sequence (DNA): TGTGCCAGCAGTTACTCCGGGTCACAGGGGGGAAAACTGTTTTTT. Protein: CASSYSGSQGGKLFF.

This rearrangement joins TRBV11-3 to TRBJ2-1; 14 nucleotides line up with TRBD2. The germline V gene has CDR1 SGHNT and CDR2 YENEEA. The CDR3 extends over 14 amino acids. V trimming: 5 bases; J trimming: 11 bases; junction bases outside the gene matches: 5. In DNA form, the CDR3 reads TGTGCCAGCAGCCTGGGACTAGCGGGGGAGAAGCAGTTCTTC. It codes for CASSLGLAGEKQFF.

A note on this clone: Different DNA sequences within this sample yield the same CDR3. The chain has TRBV6-5 and TRBJ1-1; 7 bases align to TRBD1. This CDR3 is built from 12 residues. Germline loops: CDR1 MNHEY, CDR2 SVGAGI. V lost 6 bases and J lost 3; bases outside the gene matches: 1. The CDR3 region is CASSRGDTEAFF. CDR3 nucleotide sequence: TGTGCCAGCAGCAGGGGGGACACTGAAGCTTTCTTT.

This clone was seen a few times. The J gene is TRBJ1-4, the V gene TRBV2; possibly TRBD1 for D (5 bases). Trimming took off 3 bases at V and 8 bases at J, with 16 bases between the two ends. The germline CDR1 and CDR2 sequences are SNHLY and FYNNEI. The CDR3 is 15 amino acids. The CDR3 protein is CASSDAGVMGEKLFF. The CDR3 DNA sequence: TGTGCCAGCAGTGATGCGGGGGTAATGGGAGAAAAACTGTTTTTT.

V usage is TRBV6-5 and J usage is TRBJ2-7, with 8 bases identical to TRBD2. Losses at the gene ends were 6 bases for V and 4 bases for J; bases not matched to a gene: 5. This CDR3 contains 13 residues. CDR1 and CDR2 from the germline V gene are MNHEY and SVGAGI. The CDR3 bases are TGTGCCAGCAGGGTAGCGGGACTATACGAGCAGTACTTC. Translation gives CASRVAGLYEQYF.

The chain employs TRBV15 and TRBJ2-7; 7 bases align to TRBD2. Germline values: CDR1 LNHNV, CDR2 YYDKDF (reference sequence). J lost 2 bases, V lost 2 bases, and 6 bases had no gene match. The CDR3 covers 15 residues. The CDR3 coding sequence is TGTGCCACCAGCAGACTAGCTAGCGGAACCTACGAGCAGTACTTC. Protein: CATSRLASGTYEQYF.

V and J are TRBV29-1 and TRBJ1-1; D unclear. The CDR3 consists of 13 residues. The germline V gene has CDR1 SQVTM and CDR2 ANQGSEA. V lost 4 bases and J lost 5, with 14 bases in between. The CDR3, as DNA: TGCAGCGTTGCCCTTAGTGGAGGAACTGAAGCTTTCTTT. Its protein product is CSVALSGGTEAFF.

This chain connects TRBV7-9 to TRBJ2-3; D ambiguous. The germline V and J ends were trimmed by 8 bases and 0 bases, with 9 bases remaining between them. Germline CDR1 is SEHNR and CDR2 is FQNEAQ (reference sequence). This CDR3 contains 13 residues. The CDR3 reads CASGRGSTDTQYF. In DNA, the CDR3 is TGTGCCAGCGGTCGTGGCAGCACAGATACGCAGTATTTT. The full variable domain, in which reference TRBV7-9 and TRBJ2-3 provide the parts outside the CDR3, is DTGVSQNPRHKITKRGQNVTFRCDPISEHNRLYWYRQTLGQGPEFLTYFQNEAQLEKSRLLSDRFSAERPKGSFSTLEIQRTEQGDSAMYLCASGRGSTDTQYFGPGTRLTVL.

The count of this clone is one. V usage is TRBV2 and J usage is TRBJ1-5, with a weak D call TRBD1 (6 bases). Germline lookup yields CDR1 SNHLY and CDR2 FYNNEI. The CDR3 has 14 amino acids. Trimming left V 7 bases short and J 7 bases short, with 17 bases between. CDR3: CASNQGGGEQPQHF. The CDR3 DNA reads as TGTGCCAGCAACCAAGGAGGGGGGGAGCAGCCCCAGCATTTT.

The rearrangement links TRBV2 to TRBJ1-4, with 10 bases fitting TRBD1. With 8 bases clipped from V and 4 bases from J, the junction kept 7 bases outside the gene matches. The CDR3 is 15 amino acids. Germline V gene data show CDR1 as SNHLY and CDR2 as FYNNEI. The CDR3 loop reads CASETGGTGNEKLFF. Written as DNA, the CDR3 is TGTGCCAGCGAGACAGGGGGCACGGGTAATGAAAAACTGTTTTTT.

This chain uses TRBV29-1 with TRBJ2-7; a possible D gene is TRBD1 (6 bases). Trimming removed 6 bases from V and 3 bases from J, with 18 bases in between. The CDR3 totals 14 residues. Germline CDR1 reads SQVTM; CDR2 reads ANQGSEA. The CDR3 here is CSVRGRGRDYEQYF. The CDR3 nucleotides are TGCAGCGTAAGGGGCAGGGGAAGGGACTACGAGCAGTACTTC.

The chain uses TRBV19 and TRBJ1-1; unclear D gene. Trimming stripped 5 bases from V and 1 base from J, with 5 bases between. Per germline, CDR1 LNHDA and CDR2 SQIVND (reference sequence). This CDR3 contains 12 residues. CDR3 sequence (DNA): TGTGCCAGTAGTGGGAGGAACACTGAAGCTTTCTTT. Its protein product is CASSGRNTEAFF.

This rearrangement joins TRBV27 to TRBJ2-7; tentatively, D is TRBD1 (6 bases). The CDR3 runs 16 residues. V was clipped by 5 bases and J by 0 bases, with 17 bases between them. From germline, CDR1 is MNHEY and CDR2 SMNVEV (reference sequence). The CDR3, as DNA: TGTGCCAGCAGTAGGGCAGGGGCACAGATCTCCTACGAGCAGTACTTC. Translated: CASSRAGAQISYEQYF.

The chain employs TRBV10-3 and TRBJ2-7; tentatively, D is TRBD2 (5 bases). This CDR3 has 13 residues. Between the trimmed V and J ends, which lost 4 bases and 0 bases, there was a span of 7 bases. Germline lookup yields CDR1 ENHRY and CDR2 SYGVKD. CDR3 bases: TGTGCCATCAGTGCTGGGAGCTCCTACGAGCAGTACTTC. Encoded protein: CAISAGSSYEQYF.

V gene TRBV7-3 combines with J gene TRBJ1-6; tentatively, D is TRBD1 (6 bases). V shed 5 bases and J shed 0 bases, with 8 bases lying between them. The germline gives CDR1 SGHTA, CDR2 FQGTGA. CDR3 length: 15 residues. CDR3 in amino acids: CASSRDNSYNSPLHF. CDR3 sequence (DNA): TGTGCCAGCAGCCGGGACAACTCCTATAATTCACCCCTCCACTTT.

The chain links TRBV30 to TRBJ1-5; 8 bases line up with TRBD1. Looked up from germline, CDR1 is GTSNPN and CDR2 is SVGIG (reference sequence). The CDR3 runs 17 residues. With 2 bases clipped from V and 7 bases from J, the junction kept 16 bases outside the gene matches. The CDR3 here is CAWSPTRDRGWRQPQHF. As DNA, the CDR3 is TGTGCCTGGAGTCCGACCCGAGACAGGGGATGGCGACAGCCCCAGCATTTT. The entire variable domain, with the rest obtained from reference TRBV30 and TRBJ1-5, is as follows: SQTIHQWPATLVQPVGSPLSLECTVEGTSNPNLYWYRQAAGRGLQLLFYSVGIGQISSEVPQNLSASRPQDRQFILSSKKLLLSDSGFYLCAWSPTRDRGWRQPQHFGDGTRLSIL.

The chain couples TRBV4-3 to TRBJ1-2; D is perhaps TRBD1 (5 bases). Per the germline V gene, CDR1 is LGHNA and CDR2 is YSLEER. This CDR3 comprises 12 residues. Trimming took off 1 base at V and 8 bases at J, with 8 bases between the two ends. The CDR3: CASSQGRGGYTF. The CDR3 DNA reads as TGCGCCAGCAGCCAAGGAAGGGGAGGCTACACCTTC.

V is TRBV5-6 and J is TRBJ2-2; weak D call: TRBD1 (5 bases). Germline lookup yields CDR1 SGHDT and CDR2 YYEEEE. Trimming removed 4 bases from V and 7 bases from J, with 14 bases in between. This CDR3 has 14 amino acids. The CDR3 region is CASSPTGAGGELFF. CDR3 nucleotides: TGTGCCAGCAGCCCTACAGGAGCCGGCGGGGAGCTGTTTTTT. Variable domain in full (rest from reference TRBV5-6 and TRBJ2-2): DAGVTQSPTHLIKTRGQQVTLRCSPKSGHDTVSWYQQALGQGPQFIFQYYEEEERQRGNFPDRFSGHQFPNYSSELNVNALLLGDSALYLCASSPTGAGGELFFGEGSRLTVL.

The rearrangement links TRBV4-2 to TRBJ1-1; 8 positions match TRBD1. Trimming at V came to 5 bases and at J to 0 bases, leaving 8 bases not matched to a gene. The CDR3 has 16 residues. Germline V lookup: CDR1 LGHNA, CDR2 YNFKEQ. The CDR3 is CASSGGQGVMNTEAFF. In nucleotides, the CDR3 is TGTGCCAGCAGCGGTGGACAGGGTGTCATGAACACTGAAGCTTTCTTT.

In this sample, this clone turned up once. The chain combines TRBV6-6 with TRBJ1-2; unclear D gene. In germline, CDR1 is MNHNY, CDR2 SVGAGI (reference sequence). The CDR3 is 14 amino acids. Deletions cut 0 bases from V and 4 bases from J, with 9 bases between. Here the CDR3 DNA reads TGTGCCAGCAGTTACTCGAAGGGAGGCTATGGCTACACCTTC. Protein product: CASSYSKGGYGYTF.

The chain uses TRBV4-2 and TRBJ2-7; D might be TRBD1 (6 bases). The CDR3 is 14 amino acids. Germline assignment: CDR1 LGHNA and CDR2 YNFKEQ. V was trimmed by 1 base and J by 4 bases, leaving 11 bases between them. CDR3 residues: CASSQVSRGYEQYF. The CDR3 region has the DNA TGTGCCAGCAGCCAAGTCTCCAGGGGATACGAGCAGTACTTC.

CDR3 DNA sequence: TGTGCCAGCAGTCCTCAGGGGCGCACTAACTATGGCTACACCTTC. It encodes CASSPQGRTNYGYTF. The chain couples TRBV28 to TRBJ1-2, with D possibly being TRBD1 (6 bases). The CDR3 is 15 amino acids. CDR1 MDHEN and CDR2 SYDVKM come from the germline V gene. Trimming pared 5 bases from V and 0 bases from J, leaving 13 bases between.